What follows is one TCR beta chain and its context. CDR1 ENHRY and CDR2 SYGVKD come from the germline V gene. CDR3 length: 20 amino acids. V gave up 2 bases and J gave up 2 bases; unmatched junction bases: 14. This sample is part of a study of cytomegalovirus exposure and HLA in healthy donors. Repertoires were generated with immunoSEQ multiplex PCR, while TCRdb's copy carries only in-frame clones and drops some. The sample holds about 220,000 clones, around 90% seen once. The genes are TRBV10-3 and TRBJ2-3, with 12 nucleotides matching TRBD2. Sequencing input: PBMCs. This TCR derives from a woman under 30 in good health and CMV-seronegative. The CDR3: CAISEVSLAGGTGSTDTQYF. The CDR3 DNA is TGTGCCATCAGTGAGGTTTCACTAGCGGGAGGTACTGGGTCCACAGATACGCAGTATTTT.